This T cell receptor beta chain was recorded in a study of blood T cell repertoires in COVID-19. Study overall: Sources were T cells, B-cell-depleted T cells, or PBMCs; the material itself was cDNA or gDNA.

Per the original methods: For nucleated cells, counts were estimated from reference gene primer amplification. The table came from immunoSEQ multiplex PCR; TCRdb's copy has only in-frame clones and leaves some out. The V and J calls and clone size are taken from that table; D and trimming were inferred from the DNA. Seen here are some 530,000 clones, approximately 86% observed once, and the top ten hold around 7.9%. The study assigned cohorts using participant-reported clinical history. Donors of Cohort 3 who recovered were those that had two negative PCRs, clearance, or symptom resolution. Between the trimmed V and J ends, which lost 6 bases and 5 bases, there was a span of 13 bases. The CDR3 has 14 residues. Germline V CDR1 and CDR2: SGHAT, FQNNGV.

Sequenced material: PBMCs or T cells enriched from blood (not recorded which). This TCR came from a woman aged 60-70 years who had recovered from COVID-19. The gene calls are TRBV11-2 and TRBJ2-2, with D possibly matching TRBD1 (5 bases). The CDR3 DNA reads as TGTGCCAGCAGTCGACAGACCAGAACCGGGGAGCTGTTTTTT. Its translation: CASSRQTRTGELFF. The entire variable domain, with the rest obtained from reference TRBV11-2 and TRBJ2-2, is as follows: EAGVAQSPRYKIIEKRQSVAFWCNPISGHATLYWYQQILGQGPKLLIQFQNNGVVDDSQLPKDRFSAERLKGVDSTLKIQPAKLEDSAVYLCASSRQTRTGELFFGEGSRLTVL.